A selection of T cell receptor beta chains follows, all from one sample in a study of shared clonotypes between healthy human individuals. Using immunoSEQ multiplex PCR, the repertoire was profiled, and TCRdb retains in-frame clones only, with some absent. In the table there are approximately 700,000 clones, around 78% of which are singletons. Sequencing was carried out using memory CD4+ T cells sorted from blood. These receptors originate from a woman aged 30 to 39 in good health. The CDR3 runs from the conserved cysteine through the conserved F or W. The D gene is left open where the match is weak. Clone size is stated in some rows and not others, as once, few, many or a class when expanded.

J,D,V,size,DNA,CDR3
TRBJ2-3,.,TRBV20-1,.,TGCAGTGCTAGTCCCAGGGATACGCAGTATTTT,CSASPRDTQYF
TRBJ1-3,.,TRBV12-5,.,TGTGCTAGTGCCTCGGACCGACGCTCTGGAAACACCATATATTTT,CASASDRRSGNTIYF
TRBJ2-2,TRBD2,TRBV2,.,TGTGCCAGCGGTGTAAGGGGAGGGACCTCCGGGGAGCTGTTTTTT,CASGVRGGTSGELFF
TRBJ2-3,.,TRBV29-1,once,TGCAGCACCTTACAGGCGTCGGGGGATACGCAGTATTTT,CSTLQASGDTQYF
TRBJ2-7,.,TRBV5-1,.,TGCGCCAGCAGCGGGGGCGGACTGAGCTCCTACGAGCAGTACTTC,CASSGGGLSSYEQYF
TRBJ2-1,.,TRBV7-2,.,TGTGCCAGCAGCTCTTCTTTTCGGGAGCAGTTCTTC,CASSSSFREQFF
TRBJ2-1,.,TRBV5-4,.,TGTGCCAGCAGCACGGATAGCGACAATGAGCAGTTCTTC,CASSTDSDNEQFF
TRBJ2-5,.,TRBV4-2,.,TGTGCCAGCAGCCAAGGGGGGAGGGGGTCCGAGACCCAGTACTTC,CASSQGGRGSETQYF
TRBJ2-3,TRBD2,TRBV4-2,.,TGTGCCAGCAGCCTTGGACTAGCGGGCCTAGATACGCAGTATTTT,CASSLGLAGLDTQYF
TRBJ1-5,.,TRBV19,.,TGTGCCAGTACCCTCGATAATAGCAATCAGCCCCAGCATTTT,CASTLDNSNQPQHF
TRBJ2-5,.,TRBV18,.,TGTGCCAGCTCTCGAGATTCCTCCGGGACGGCCAACGTGGAGACCCAGTACTTC,CASSRDSSGTANVETQYF
TRBJ2-3,TRBD1,TRBV29-1,many,TGCAGCGCAGGGGGGACAGGGGTCGCAGATACGCAGTATTTT,CSAGGTGVADTQYF
TRBJ2-7,TRBD2,TRBV5-1,few,TGCGCCAGCAGCTTGGCCAGGACTAGCGGGATTCGGAACGAGCAGTACTTC,CASSLARTSGIRNEQYF
TRBJ1-2,.,TRBV5-6,.,TGTGCCAGCAGCACCTTTTACGGGTTTGAGAGCTATGGCTACACCTTC,CASSTFYGFESYGYTF
TRBJ1-1,.,TRBV5-1,.,TGCGCCAGCAGCTTGGCGGACAGCACTGAAGCTTTCTTT,CASSLADSTEAFF
TRBJ1-4,.,TRBV10-3,few,TGTGCCACTTCGGGACAACTGAACGAAAAACTGTTTTTT,CATSGQLNEKLFF
TRBJ1-2,.,TRBV5-1,once,TGCGCCAGCAGCGCCGGTCATGAGGCATCCTATGGCTACACCTTC,CASSAGHEASYGYTF
TRBJ2-7,TRBD1,TRBV30,.,TGTGCCGGTGACAGGGCAAGGGGTTACGAGCAGTACTTC,CAGDRARGYEQYF
TRBJ2-2,.,TRBV5-1,.,TGCGCCAGCAGCTTAGCGTCATATAACACCGGGGAGCTGTTTTTT,CASSLASYNTGELFF
TRBJ2-7,TRBD2,TRBV6-1,.,TGTGCCAGCAGTGAAGAAGAGTGGGAGGGCCTCTACGAGCAGTACTTC,CASSEEEWEGLYEQYF
TRBJ1-5,.,TRBV30,.,TGTGCCTGGAGTGTAGGGGTAAATCAGCCCCAGCATTTT,CAWSVGVNQPQHF
TRBJ1-1,.,TRBV28,.,TGTGCCAGCAGTTTATTCACAACTGAAGCTTTCTTT,CASSLFTTEAFF
TRBJ2-5,.,TRBV2,.,TGTGCCAGCAGTGAATCTTCGGGGCTGGAAGAGACCCAGTACTTC,CASSESSGLEETQYF
TRBJ2-3,.,TRBV1,few,TGCACCAGCAGCCCAAAGGGTTCACTAGCGGGAGGGCCAAGCACAGATACGCAGTATTTT,CTSSPKGSLAGGPSTDTQYF
TRBJ1-2,.,TRBV28,.,TGTGCCAGCAGTCTGCAGGGTGGGTATGGCTACACCTTC,CASSLQGGYGYTF
TRBJ1-2,TRBD1,TRBV27,few,TGTGCCAGCAGGGAGAACGAGCAGGGGGCGCGCGGCTATGGCTACACCTTC,CASRENEQGARGYGYTF
TRBJ2-1,TRBD2,TRBV4-2,.,TGTGCCAGCGCACTTGGACTAGCGGGAGCAGGAGGGTACAATGAGCAGTTCTTC,CASALGLAGAGGYNEQFF
TRBJ2-7,.,TRBV11-2,.,TGTGCCAGCAGCTTAGATGTGGGGGAGCAGTACTTC,CASSLDVGEQYF
TRBJ2-7,TRBD2,TRBV6-1,.,TGTGCCAGCAGGCTTCTAGCGGCAAACAACGAGCAGTACTTC,CASRLLAANNEQYF
TRBJ1-6,TRBD1,TRBV28,.,TGTGCCAGCAGCACCCACCCGGGACAGGGAAGTTCACCCCTCCACTTT,CASSTHPGQGSSPLHF
TRBJ1-2,.,TRBV27,.,TGTGCCAGCGGCGTGCGGGCTTTTTTTGGCTACACCTTC,CASGVRAFFGYTF
TRBJ2-3,TRBD1,TRBV18,.,TGTGCCACCCGGGGACAGACAGATACGCAGTATTTT,CATRGQTDTQYF
TRBJ2-5,TRBD2,TRBV4-2,.,TGTGCCAGCAGCCCTGGTCGGGAGGTGGGGACCCAGTACTTC,CASSPGREVGTQYF